Sequencing of this T cell receptor beta chain was carried out in a study of PD-1 blockade in classical Hodgkin lymphoma. The study, taken as a whole, reports: There was a significant rise in CD4+ TCR diversity by C4D1, with no such rise for CD8+.

The table lists this clone with a count of one. Its antigen is still unknown. V was trimmed by 5 bases and J by 2 bases, leaving 12 bases between them. The CDR3 spans 15 residues. Germline-derived CDR1 and CDR2 are SGHAT and FQNNGV. Each patient experienced a relapse that followed autologous stem cell transplantation, and brentuximab vedotin exposure varied. Sequencing used immunoSEQ multiplex PCR; TCRdb keeps in-frame clones, though not all of them. In the table there are about 100,000 clones, around 89% of which are singletons. Sample: peripheral blood mononuclear cells (PBMCs), taken before the second cycle of nivolumab. The clonotype was recovered from a human donor with classical Hodgkin lymphoma. V and J are TRBV11-2 and TRBJ2-2; D might be TRBD2 (6 bases). CDR3 protein: CASSPWGLNTGELFF. DNA for the CDR3: TGTGCCAGCAGCCCATGGGGACTCAACACCGGGGAGCTGTTTTTT. Variable domain in full (rest from reference TRBV11-2 and TRBJ2-2): EAGVAQSPRYKIIEKRQSVAFWCNPISGHATLYWYQQILGQGPKLLIQFQNNGVVDDSQLPKDRFSAERLKGVDSTLKIQPAKLEDSAVYLCASSPWGLNTGELFFGEGSRLTVL.